This T cell receptor beta chain was obtained from a study of blood T cell repertoires in COVID-19. On the study more broadly: There were acute and convalescent COVID-19 samples, and they came from the United States, Italy and Spain. Sample material is recorded as cDNA or gDNA derived from T cells, B-cell-depleted T cells, or PBMCs.

Across about two dozen US areas, participants ranged in age from roughly 18 to 95 years. As processed by the authors: Reference gene primer amplification gave estimated nucleated cell counts. Generated by immunoSEQ multiplex PCR, the TCRdb table keeps only in-frame clones and is missing some. D and trimming come from the DNA, and the V and J calls and clone size come from that table. Of 300,000 to 350,000 clones in the sample, 90% were seen once. This clone was picked up one time. Germline values: CDR1 ENHRY, CDR2 SYGVKD. CDR3 length: 12 amino acids. The junction had 6 bases not matched to a gene; V was cut back by 7 bases and J by 7 bases.

The rearrangement joins TRBV10-3 to TRBJ2-7, with 8 bases fitting TRBD2. This sequence was found in a woman aged 18-30 years with acute COVID-19. The sample taken for sequencing was PBMCs or T cells enriched from blood (not recorded which). The CDR3 sequence is CAIKVLAGEQYF. In DNA, the CDR3 is TGTGCCATCAAGGTGTTAGCGGGAGAGCAGTACTTC.